This T cell receptor beta chain was recovered during a study of PD-1 blockade in classical Hodgkin lymphoma. The J segment lost 2 bases and the V segment lost 5 bases, leaving 3 bases of the junction unmatched. The germline V gene has CDR1 LNHDA and CDR2 SQIVND (reference sequence). This CDR3 is built from 14 residues. This table comes from immunoSEQ multiplex PCR, and its TCRdb copy is limited to in-frame clones, with some not included. Of roughly 30,000 clones in the sample, around 89% are singletons; the top ten hold around 0.2%. The sample's time point: newly diagnosed, previously untreated cHL patient sample. The study purified CD4+ T cells from thawed PBMCs using magnetic negative selection.

The receptor was derived from a human donor with classical Hodgkin lymphoma. Input material: CD4+ T cells from blood. This chain joins TRBV19 and TRBJ1-3; 7 bases are shared with TRBD1. CDR3 amino acids: CASSPDRAGNTIYF. The CDR3 DNA reads TGTGCCAGTAGTCCCGACAGGGCTGGAAACACCATATATTTT.